This T cell receptor (beta chain) emerged from a study of shared clonotypes between healthy human individuals. Study results and caveats: The rarefaction results pointed to incomplete sorted-subset sequencing despite large depth. Naive CD4 clonotypes overlapped across a few donors at approximately 5%. Clonotypes which were not shared had lower generation probabilities than clonotypes that all four donors shared. Memory subsets generally showed lower estimated richness than naive subsets.

As concerns this clone: What it recognizes is unknown.

Selected positively for CCR7 and CD45RO-negative, naive CD8 cells excluded terminally differentiated effector memory CD45RA+ cells. Data came from immunoSEQ multiplex PCR; TCRdb stores just in-frame clones and leaves some out. This table has millions of clones, about 95% appearing once. V was shortened by 1 base and J by 4 bases, with 14 bases between the two germline ends. Germline assignment: CDR1 LGHNA and CDR2 YSLEER. This CDR3 has 17 residues. The TCR was taken from a man younger than 30 in good health. The sequenced sample was naive CD8+ T cells sorted from blood. The V and J genes are TRBV4-3 and TRBJ2-6; D possibly uses TRBD1 or TRBD2 (7 bases each). CDR3 nucleotide sequence: TGCGCCAGCAGCCAAGGTAGACAGGGACTAGGGGCCAACGTCCTGACTTTC. Its translation is CASSQGRQGLGANVLTF.